The present entry profiles one TCR beta chain with its context. This entry is derived from a study of CD4 T cells in relation to SARS-CoV-2 and coronaviruses. Per the germline V gene, CDR1 is MDHEN and CDR2 is SYDVKM. CDR3 size: 13 residues. V lost 6 bases and J 4 bases, leaving 12 bases between the germline ends. CD4+ T cells from unexposed donors were obtained before the COVID-19 pandemic (2011-2018). Uncultured naive and memory CD4+ T cells supplied DNA for deep TCR-beta sequencing. Assay: immunoSEQ multiplex PCR; the TCRdb copy retains only in-frame clones and omits some. The profile covers 65,000 or so clones, with over 80% appearing a single time and about 1.6% taken by the ten largest.

The clonotype originates from a human donor in good health. V gene TRBV28 combines with J gene TRBJ1-1; tentatively, D is TRBD1 (5 bases). Source material: memory CD4+ T cells from PBMCs. The CDR3 loop reads CASRSRQSTEAFF. The CDR3 bases are TGTGCCAGCAGGAGTCGACAGAGCACTGAAGCTTTCTTT. Combining the CDR3 with reference TRBV28 and TRBJ1-1 gives the whole variable domain DVKVTQSSRYLVKRTGEKVFLECVQDMDHENMFWYRQDPGLGLRLIYFSYDVKMKEKGDIPEGYSVSREKKERFSLILESASTNQTSMYLCASRSRQSTEAFFGQGTRLTVV.